Shown below are 18 T cell receptor beta chains from a single sample sequenced in a study of Tregs in tolerant kidney transplant recipients. Clones were sequenced by immunoSEQ multiplex PCR, and TCRdb holds only the in-frame ones, with some missing. The sample contains roughly 99,000 clones, 80% to 95% of which appear only once. This sample comprised CD4+ T cells from blood, obtained before the transplant. These receptors were obtained from a human donor who received a combined kidney and bone marrow transplant.

The rearrangement uses TRBV14 and TRBJ2-4; 9 bases align to TRBD1. The CDR3 is 17 residues long. Trimming removed 3 bases from V and 2 bases from J; junction bases left unmatched: 8. Germline V lookup: CDR1 SGHDN, CDR2 FVKESK. CDR3 DNA sequence: TGTGCCAGCAGCCACCGACCCGGGACAGGGACCAAAAACATTCAGTACTTC. Its translation is CASSHRPGTGTKNIQYF.

The J gene is TRBJ1-1, the V gene TRBV18, with a possible D match to TRBD1 (5 bases). The CDR3 consists of 15 residues. Germline assignment: CDR1 KGHSH and CDR2 LQKENI. V was clipped by 6 bases and J by 5 bases, with 19 bases between them. The CDR3 DNA reads as TGTGCCAGCTCGGCGGAACGGGGGGTGGGGACTGAAGCTTTCTTT. Its protein is CASSAERGVGTEAFF.

This CDR3 is CASSQEGRGGLREQFF. In DNA form, the CDR3 reads TGCGCCAGCAGCCAAGAGGGGCGGGGGGGCCTGCGTGAGCAGTTCTTC. The chain links TRBV4-1 to TRBJ2-1, with TRBD2 identical over 9 bases. The J segment lost 9 bases and the V segment lost 0 bases, leaving 9 bases of the junction unmatched. CDR3 length: 16 residues. The germline gives CDR1 MGHRA, CDR2 YSYEKL.

The chain employs TRBV28 and TRBJ2-7; no clear D. The V gene lost 6 bases and the J gene lost 2 bases, with 11 bases spanning the gap. The CDR3 length is 13 residues. Germline V gene lookup returns CDR1 MDHEN and CDR2 SYDVKM. The CDR3 sequence is CASSINRPYEQYF. CDR3 DNA: TGTGCCAGCAGCATCAACAGACCCTACGAGCAGTACTTC.

The rearrangement uses TRBV28 and TRBJ2-5; 7 bases are shared with TRBD2. CDR3 length: 14 amino acids. The germline CDR1 and CDR2 sequences are MDHEN and SYDVKM. V dropped 2 bases and J dropped 5; count of bases not matched to a gene: 5. The CDR3 sequence: CASSLTSVIETQYF. Here the CDR3 DNA reads TGTGCCAGCAGTTTAACTAGCGTTATTGAGACCCAGTACTTC.

The gene calls are TRBV5-6 and TRBJ2-7; the D is unclear. V lost 2 bases and J lost 0, with 24 bases in between. Germline assignment: CDR1 SGHDT and CDR2 YYEEEE. The CDR3 is 19 amino acids. CDR3 DNA sequence: TGTGCCAGCAGCTTATTAGGTGAGGTTGCCGGCAAAGGCTCCTACGAGCAGTACTTC. Amino acids: CASSLLGEVAGKGSYEQYF.

This chain uses TRBV7-2 with TRBJ2-4; D call uncertain. The V and J ends lost 5 bases and 7 bases respectively, with 15 bases between them. The germline CDR1 and CDR2 sequences are SGHTA and FQGNSA. The CDR3 is made up of 14 amino acids. CDR3 DNA: TGTGCCAGCAGCCCATCCCTGGGCAGGAACATTCAGTACTTC. Protein product: CASSPSLGRNIQYF.

V is TRBV23-1 and J is TRBJ1-5; 11 positions match TRBD1. TRBV23-1 is an open reading frame whose function is uncertain. The CDR3 totals 16 residues. Germline trimming cut 0 bases from V and 4 bases from J; bases unmatched to any gene: 2. For the CDR3, the DNA is TGCGCCAGCAGTCAATCGGACAGGGGGCGGAATCAGCCCCAGCATTTT. The encoded protein is CASSQSDRGRNQPQHF.

This clone showed up just a few times. The rearrangement joins TRBV2 to TRBJ2-7, with 7 bases fitting TRBD1. The trim removed 10 bases at V and 3 bases at J, leaving 9 bases unmatched. Per the germline V gene, CDR1 is SNHLY and CDR2 is FYNNEI. The length of the CDR3 is 13 residues. As DNA, the CDR3 is TGTGCCACCGCAGGACAGGTCCACTACGAGCAGTACTTC. Translated, it gives CATAGQVHYEQYF.

This clone was seen a few times. J is TRBJ1-1 and V is TRBV2, with 7 bases identical to TRBD1. Germline V gene sequence: CDR1 SNHLY, CDR2 FYNNEI. The J segment lost 5 bases and the V segment lost 5 bases, leaving 2 bases of the junction unmatched. The CDR3 extends over 12 amino acids. The CDR3 loop is CASSLDRTEAFF. Here the CDR3 DNA reads TGTGCCAGCAGTTTGGACAGGACTGAAGCTTTCTTT.

The chain combines TRBV11-3 with TRBJ2-1; 9 positions agree with TRBD2. The CDR3 length is 15 residues. CDR1 and CDR2 from the germline V gene are SGHNT and YENEEA. V lost 5 bases to trimming and J lost 4 bases; unmatched junction nucleotides: 6. The CDR3 sequence is CASSPLAGIYNEQFF. CDR3 sequence (DNA): TGTGCCAGCAGCCCCCTAGCGGGAATTTACAATGAGCAGTTCTTC.

This chain connects TRBV4-1 to TRBJ2-7; 8 positions agree with TRBD2. V gave up 3 bases and J gave up 0 bases; unmatched junction bases: 10. The germline CDR1 and CDR2 sequences are MGHRA and YSYEKL. The CDR3 contains 17 residues. CDR3 nucleotides: TGCGCCAGCAGCCAGACCTTGATAGCGGGGTACTCCTACGAGCAGTACTTC. This gives the protein CASSQTLIAGYSYEQYF.

The V call is TRBV5-6, the J call TRBJ1-1; D not resolved. Trimming took 0 bases from V and 1 from J, leaving 7 bases between them. This CDR3 has 14 amino acids. Germline CDR1 is SGHDT and CDR2 is YYEEEE. The CDR3 DNA reads TGTGCCAGCAGCTTGGACCCGGGGAACACTGAAGCTTTCTTT. This codes for CASSLDPGNTEAFF.

V gene TRBV6-6 combines with J gene TRBJ1-5, with TRBD1 as a possible D gene (6 bases). V lost 3 bases and J 1 base, leaving 13 bases between the germline ends. CDR1 is MNHNY, CDR2 SVGAGI, per germline (reference sequence). The CDR3 runs to 16 residues. The CDR3 nucleotides are TGTGCCAGCAGTTATGTGGGGGCGTGGAGCAATCAGCCCCAGCATTTT. Its translation is CASSYVGAWSNQPQHF.

This chain links TRBV9 with TRBJ1-6, with 7 bases lining up with TRBD1. CDR1 and CDR2 (germline): SGDLS, YYNGEE. This CDR3 has 17 amino acids. The J segment lost 6 bases and the V segment lost 8 bases, leaving 17 bases of the junction unmatched. The CDR3 here is CARVGKGVRGRNSPLHF. DNA for the CDR3: TGTGCCAGGGTAGGGAAAGGGGTTAGGGGGCGTAATTCACCCCTCCACTTT.

V gene TRBV6-4 combines with J gene TRBJ1-1; D perhaps matches TRBD1 (5 bases). Germline values: CDR1 MRHNA, CDR2 SNTAGT. The length of the CDR3 is 15 residues. V lost 3 bases, J lost 3 bases, and 14 bases lay in between. The CDR3 bases are TGTGCCAGCAGTGAAGGACCTCGGGGGGACACTGAAGCTTTCTTT. It yields the protein CASSEGPRGDTEAFF.

This clone was seen only once. The J gene is TRBJ2-5, the V gene TRBV5-6; TRBD1 matches at 9 bases. This CDR3 comprises 15 residues. The germline gives CDR1 SGHDT, CDR2 YYEEEE. The ends lost 3 bases at V and 3 bases at J; junction bases unmatched: 6. The CDR3 loop reads CASSSTGQGEETQYF. CDR3 bases: TGTGCCAGCAGCTCCACGGGACAGGGAGAAGAGACCCAGTACTTC.

The gene calls are TRBV7-3 and TRBJ2-5; D is ambiguous. Per the germline V gene, CDR1 is SGHTA and CDR2 is FQGTGA. The V end lost 0 bases, the J end lost 5 bases, and 10 bases lay between the germline ends. This CDR3 is built from 14 residues. For the CDR3, the DNA is TGTGCCAGCAGCTTAACTGTGGGTAGCGAGACCCAGTACTTC. Protein product: CASSLTVGSETQYF.